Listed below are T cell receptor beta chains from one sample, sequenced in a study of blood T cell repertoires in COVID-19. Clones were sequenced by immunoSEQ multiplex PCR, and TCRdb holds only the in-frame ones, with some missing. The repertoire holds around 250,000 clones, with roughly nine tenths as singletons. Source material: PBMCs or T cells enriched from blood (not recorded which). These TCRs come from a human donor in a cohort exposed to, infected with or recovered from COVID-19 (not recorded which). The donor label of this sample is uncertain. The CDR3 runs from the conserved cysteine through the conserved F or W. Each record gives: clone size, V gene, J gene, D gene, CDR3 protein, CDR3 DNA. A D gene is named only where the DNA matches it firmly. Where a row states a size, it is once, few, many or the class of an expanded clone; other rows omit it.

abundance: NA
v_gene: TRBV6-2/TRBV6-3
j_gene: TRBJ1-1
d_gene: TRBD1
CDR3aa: CASSYVRGQGLLMNTEAFF
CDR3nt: TGTGCCAGCAGTTACGTAAGGGGACAGGGTCTTCTTATGAACACTGAAGCTTTCTTT

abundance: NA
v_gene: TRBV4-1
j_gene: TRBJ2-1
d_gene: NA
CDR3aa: CASRFQGGRGGDEQFF
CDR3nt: TGCGCCAGCAGGTTTCAAGGGGGGAGGGGTGGGGATGAGCAGTTCTTC

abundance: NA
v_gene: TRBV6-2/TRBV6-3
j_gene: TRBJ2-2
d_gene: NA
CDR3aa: CASSYTGETGELFF
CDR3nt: TGTGCCAGCAGTTACACTGGAGAAACCGGGGAGCTGTTTTTT

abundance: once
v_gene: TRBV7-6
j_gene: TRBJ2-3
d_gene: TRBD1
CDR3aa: CASSLVQGSTDTQYF
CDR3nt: TGTGCCAGCAGCTTAGTACAGGGGAGCACAGATACGCAGTATTTT

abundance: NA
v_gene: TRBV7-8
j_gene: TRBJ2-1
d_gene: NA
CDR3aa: CASSRSGGSSYNEQFF
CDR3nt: TGTGCCAGCAGCCGTAGCGGAGGGAGCTCCTACAATGAGCAGTTCTTC

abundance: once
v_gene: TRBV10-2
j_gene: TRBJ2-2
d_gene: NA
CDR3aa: CASSDGGELFF
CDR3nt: TGCGCCAGCAGTGACGGCGGGGAGCTGTTTTTT

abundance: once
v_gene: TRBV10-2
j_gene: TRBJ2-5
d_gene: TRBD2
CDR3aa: CASRGLGAGREETQYF
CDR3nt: TGCGCCAGCAGGGGCCTTGGGGCGGGGAGGGAAGAGACCCAGTACTTC

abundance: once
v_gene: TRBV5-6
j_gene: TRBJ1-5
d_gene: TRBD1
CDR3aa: CASSPWTGADQPQHF
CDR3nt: TGTGCCAGCAGCCCCTGGACAGGGGCCGATCAGCCCCAGCATTTT

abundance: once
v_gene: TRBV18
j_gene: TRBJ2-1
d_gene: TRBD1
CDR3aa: CASSPEDRWGHDEQFF
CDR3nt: TGTGCCAGCTCACCCGAGGACAGGTGGGGCCACGATGAGCAGTTCTTC

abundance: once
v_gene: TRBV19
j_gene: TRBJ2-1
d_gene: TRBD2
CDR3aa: CASRGVAGGNNEQFF
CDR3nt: TGTGCCAGTAGGGGTGTAGCGGGGGGGAACAATGAGCAGTTCTTC

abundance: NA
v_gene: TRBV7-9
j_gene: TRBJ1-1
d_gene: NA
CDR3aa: CASSPTGQVTEAFF
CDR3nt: TGTGCCAGCAGCCCCACGGGACAAGTCACTGAAGCTTTCTTT

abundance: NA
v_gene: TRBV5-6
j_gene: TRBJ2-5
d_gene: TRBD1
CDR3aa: CASSSPTGGGGETQYF
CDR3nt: TGTGCCAGCAGCTCCCCGACAGGGGGCGGGGGGGAGACCCAGTACTTC

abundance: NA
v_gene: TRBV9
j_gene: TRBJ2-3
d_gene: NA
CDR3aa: CASSVGQGADTQYF
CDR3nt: TGTGCCAGCAGCGTCGGCCAGGGCGCAGATACGCAGTATTTT

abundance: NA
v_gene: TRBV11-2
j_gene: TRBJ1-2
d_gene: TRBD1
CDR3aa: CASSFFPTGANYGYTF
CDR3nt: TGTGCCAGCAGCTTCTTTCCCACAGGGGCCAACTATGGCTACACCTTC

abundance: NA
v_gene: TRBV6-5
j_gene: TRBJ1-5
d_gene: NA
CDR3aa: CASSYSQLSSNQPQHF
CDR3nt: TGTGCCAGCAGTTACTCGCAACTGAGCAGCAATCAGCCCCAGCATTTT

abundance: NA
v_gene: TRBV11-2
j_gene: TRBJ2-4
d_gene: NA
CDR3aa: CASRLLGGTKNIQYF
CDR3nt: TGTGCCAGCAGGCTCCTGGGGGGTACCAAAAACATTCAGTACTTC

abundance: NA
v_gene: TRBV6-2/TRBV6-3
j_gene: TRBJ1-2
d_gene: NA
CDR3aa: CASSYPEGTRHGYTF
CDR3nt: TGTGCCAGCAGTTACCCTGAGGGGACAAGACACGGCTACACCTTC

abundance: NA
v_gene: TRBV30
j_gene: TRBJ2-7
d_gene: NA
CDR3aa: CAWGSSYEQYF
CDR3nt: TGTGCCTGGGGTAGCTCCTACGAGCAGTACTTC

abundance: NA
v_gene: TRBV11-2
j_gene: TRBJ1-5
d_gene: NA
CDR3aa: CASSFRGLSNQPQHF
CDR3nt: TGTGCCAGCAGCTTTCGGGGTCTTAGCAATCAGCCCCAGCATTTT

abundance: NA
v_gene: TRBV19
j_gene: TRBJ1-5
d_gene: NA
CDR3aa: CASSTTRGPNQPQHF
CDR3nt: TGTGCCAGTAGTACTACCAGGGGCCCCAATCAGCCCCAGCATTTT